Below, one TCR beta chain is given with its context. CDR1 and CDR2 (germline): SQVTM, ANQGSEA. The V end lost 6 bases, the J end lost 5 bases, and 13 bases lay between the germline ends. CDR3 length: 13 amino acids. Libraries were prepared by immunoSEQ multiplex PCR; TCRdb keeps only in-frame clonotypes and omits some of them. The data show about 70,000 clones, roughly 81% seen once. The source of the sample is a study of blood T cell repertoires in COVID-19. Overall study context: Both acute and convalescent COVID-19 samples were obtained from the United States, Italy and Spain.

Sequenced input: peripheral blood. The rearrangement uses TRBV29-1 and TRBJ1-4, with D maybe TRBD1 (6 bases). This TCR was recovered from a man older than 75 with acute or convalescent COVID-19. As DNA, the CDR3 is TGCAGCGTGGGGGACACGGGGAATGAAAAACTGTTTTTT. It specifies CSVGDTGNEKLFF.